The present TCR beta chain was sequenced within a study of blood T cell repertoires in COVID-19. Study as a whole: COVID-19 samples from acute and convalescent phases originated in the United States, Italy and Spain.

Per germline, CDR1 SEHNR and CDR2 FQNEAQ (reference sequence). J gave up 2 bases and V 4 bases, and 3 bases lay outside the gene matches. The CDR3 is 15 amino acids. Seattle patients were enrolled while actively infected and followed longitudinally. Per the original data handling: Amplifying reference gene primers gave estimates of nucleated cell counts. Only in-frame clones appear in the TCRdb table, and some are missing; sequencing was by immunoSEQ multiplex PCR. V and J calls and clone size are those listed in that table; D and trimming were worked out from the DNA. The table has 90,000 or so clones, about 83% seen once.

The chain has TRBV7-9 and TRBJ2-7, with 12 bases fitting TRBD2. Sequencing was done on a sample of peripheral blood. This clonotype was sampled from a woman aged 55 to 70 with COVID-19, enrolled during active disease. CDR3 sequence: CASSSLAGGTYEQYF. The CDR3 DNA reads TGTGCCAGCAGCTCACTAGCGGGGGGAACCTACGAGCAGTACTTC.